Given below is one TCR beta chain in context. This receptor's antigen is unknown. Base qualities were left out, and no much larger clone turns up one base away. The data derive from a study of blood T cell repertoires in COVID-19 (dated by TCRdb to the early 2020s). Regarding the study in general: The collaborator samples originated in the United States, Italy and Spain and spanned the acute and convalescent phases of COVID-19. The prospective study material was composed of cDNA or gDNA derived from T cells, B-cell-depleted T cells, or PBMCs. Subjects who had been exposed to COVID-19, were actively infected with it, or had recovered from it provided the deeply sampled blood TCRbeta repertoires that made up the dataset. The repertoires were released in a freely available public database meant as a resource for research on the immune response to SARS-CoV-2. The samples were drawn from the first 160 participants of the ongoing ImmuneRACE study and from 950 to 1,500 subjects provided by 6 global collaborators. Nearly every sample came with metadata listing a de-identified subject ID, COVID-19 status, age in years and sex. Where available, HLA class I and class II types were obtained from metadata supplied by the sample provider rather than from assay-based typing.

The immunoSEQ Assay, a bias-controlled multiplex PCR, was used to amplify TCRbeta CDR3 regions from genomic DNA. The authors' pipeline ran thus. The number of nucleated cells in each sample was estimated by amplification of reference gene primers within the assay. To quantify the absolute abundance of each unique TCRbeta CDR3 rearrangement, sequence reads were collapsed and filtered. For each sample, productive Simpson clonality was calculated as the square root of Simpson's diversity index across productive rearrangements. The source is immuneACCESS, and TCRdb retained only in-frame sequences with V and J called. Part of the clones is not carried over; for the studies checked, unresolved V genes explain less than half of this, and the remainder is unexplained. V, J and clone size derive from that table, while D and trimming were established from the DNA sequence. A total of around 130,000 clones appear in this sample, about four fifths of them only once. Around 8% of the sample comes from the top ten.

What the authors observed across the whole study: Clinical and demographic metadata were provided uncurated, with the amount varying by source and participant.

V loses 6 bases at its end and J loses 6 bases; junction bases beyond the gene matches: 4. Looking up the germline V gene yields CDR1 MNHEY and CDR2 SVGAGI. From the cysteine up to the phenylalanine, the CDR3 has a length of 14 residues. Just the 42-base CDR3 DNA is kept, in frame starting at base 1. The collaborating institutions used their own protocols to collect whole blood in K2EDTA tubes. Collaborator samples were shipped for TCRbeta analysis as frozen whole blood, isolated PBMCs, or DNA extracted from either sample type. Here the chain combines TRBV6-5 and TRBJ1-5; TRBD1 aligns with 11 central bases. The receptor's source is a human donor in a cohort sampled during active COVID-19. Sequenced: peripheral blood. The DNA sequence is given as TGTGCCAGCAGCAGGGGACAGGGGGGTCAGCCCCAGCATTTT. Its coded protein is CASSRGQGGQPQHF.